The following is a TCR beta chain sequence with its context. Its specificity is not known. In germline, CDR1 is DFQATT, CDR2 SNEGSKA (reference sequence). The CDR3 contains 15 residues. The sample comes from a study of monozygotic twins with inflammatory bowel disease. Study-level results: Whether twins were concordant or discordant made no difference to repertoire similarity, possibly from limited power. The study found lower TCRbeta diversity (inverse Simpson) in IBD patients than in healthy co-twins. IBD patients share fewer clonotypes with other people than healthy twins do, especially with disease activity.

TCRdb processed the 5' RACE reads again and assigns one entry to each CDR3 protein, with no DNA. Here the sample table reports 90,000 to 110,000 distinct CDR3 sequences. The chain employs TRBV20-1 and TRBJ2-1; TCRdb designates TRBD2, a call that cannot be tested without DNA. This receptor was identified in a human donor with ulcerative colitis or Crohn's disease, or a healthy co-twin of an affected twin (not recorded which). Sequencing used blood. The CDR3 spells CSAALAGRLKNEQFF.